The 27 T cell receptor beta chains presented below share a single source sample, sequenced in a study of cytomegalovirus exposure and HLA in healthy donors. In the PCR, 60 Vbeta and 13 Jbeta primers were used. Sequenced by immunoSEQ multiplex PCR; TCRdb stores in-frame clones only, minus some. This sample carries some 170,000 clones, approximately 78% of them seen once, and the ten largest clones take under 3%. The sequenced sample consisted of PBMCs. These receptor sequences come from a human donor in good health.

The chain employs TRBV30 and TRBJ1-6, with D perhaps matching TRBD1 (5 bases). V shed 2 bases and J shed 8 bases, with 10 bases lying between them. Germline V lookup: CDR1 GTSNPN, CDR2 SVGIG (reference sequence). The CDR3 covers 13 residues. CDR3 sequence: CAWSSGGDSPLHF. The CDR3 DNA follows: TGTGCCTGGAGTTCCGGAGGGGATTCACCCCTCCACTTT.

The chain joins TRBV6-1 to TRBJ2-5; D call uncertain. Germline assignment: CDR1 MNHNS and CDR2 SASEGT. The CDR3 sequence is 11 residues long. V lost 6 bases to trimming and J lost 4 bases, with 6 bases between them. Here the CDR3 reads CASSTGETQYF. As DNA, the CDR3 is TGTGCCAGCAGCACCGGAGAGACCCAGTACTTC.

The chain joins TRBV2 to TRBJ2-2; 7 positions match TRBD1. The J segment lost 5 bases and the V segment lost 6 bases, leaving 9 bases of the junction unmatched. Germline-derived CDR1 and CDR2 are SNHLY and FYNNEI. CDR3 length equals 15 residues. In DNA form, the CDR3 reads TGTGCCAGCAGACGCGGACAGACAGGGACCGGGGAGCTGTTTTTT. Protein sequence: CASRRGQTGTGELFF. The complete variable domain, with remaining parts taken from reference TRBV2 and TRBJ2-2, reads EPEVTQTPSHQVTQMGQEVILRCVPISNHLYFYWYRQILGQKVEFLVSFYNNEISEKSEIFDDQFSVERPDGSNFTLKIRSTKLEDSAMYFCASRRGQTGTGELFFGEGSRLTVL.

Of note for this clone: A junction boundary mismatches the germline segment, possibly from a read error. CDR3 sequence: CASSGDRGSWETQYF. DNA of the CDR3: TGTGCCAGCAGCGGGGACAGGGGAAGTTGGGAGACCCAATACTTC. The chain has TRBV11-3 and TRBJ2-5; 10 bases match TRBD1. The germline CDR1 and CDR2 sequences are SGHNT and YENEEA. The CDR3 contains 15 residues.

The chain is built from TRBV4-2 and TRBJ1-1, with D possibly matching TRBD1 (6 bases). This CDR3 comprises 16 residues. Germline-derived CDR1 and CDR2 are LGHNA and YNFKEQ. Trimming took off 0 bases at V and 0 bases at J, with 11 bases between the two ends. The CDR3 reads CASSQDSQGLNTEAFF. CDR3 sequence (DNA): TGTGCCAGCAGCCAAGATTCTCAGGGGCTGAACACTGAAGCTTTCTTT.

The chain joins TRBV7-9 to TRBJ1-1, with TRBD1 matching 9 bases. This CDR3 has 14 residues. V dropped 1 base and J dropped 4; count of bases not matched to a gene: 1. Germline-derived CDR1 and CDR2 are SEHNR and FQNEAQ (reference sequence). The chain's CDR3 is CASSLGTGATEAFF. The CDR3 DNA reads as TGTGCCAGCAGCTTAGGGACAGGGGCCACTGAAGCTTTCTTT.

This clone was observed a few times. Other nucleotide sequences from this sample produce the same CDR3. The V gene is TRBV7-9, the J gene TRBJ1-2; D perhaps matches TRBD1 (5 bases). CDR1 is SEHNR and CDR2 is FQNEAQ in the germline V gene (reference sequence). V dropped 5 bases and J dropped 4 bases, with 11 bases sitting between them. This CDR3 spans 13 amino acids. This chain's CDR3 is CASSSQGLYGYTF. DNA for the CDR3: TGTGCCAGCAGCAGCCAGGGACTCTATGGCTACACCTTC. The variable domain in full, completed from reference TRBV7-9 and TRBJ1-2, reads DTGVSQNPRHKITKRGQNVTFRCDPISEHNRLYWYRQTLGQGPEFLTYFQNEAQLEKSRLLSDRFSAERPKGSFSTLEIQRTEQGDSAMYLCASSSQGLYGYTFGSGTRLTVV.

J is TRBJ2-3 and V is TRBV5-1; 13 positions match TRBD2. This CDR3 region has 16 residues. V shed 3 bases, J shed 4 bases, and the junction held 5 bases outside the gene matches. Germline CDR1 reads SGHRS; CDR2 reads YFSETQ. The CDR3: CASSWGLAGLSDTQYF. CDR3 coding DNA: TGCGCCAGCAGCTGGGGACTAGCGGGGTTGTCAGATACGCAGTATTTT.

The rearrangement links TRBV6-5 to TRBJ2-5; 9 bases map to TRBD1. The germline V gene encodes CDR1 MNHEY and CDR2 SVGAGI. The CDR3 runs to 14 residues. The V gene end was trimmed by 5 bases and the J gene end by 3 bases; junction bases not matched to a gene: 4. This chain's CDR3 is CASSETGGEETQYF. CDR3 DNA: TGTGCCAGCAGTGAGACAGGGGGGGAAGAGACCCAGTACTTC.

This chain uses TRBV10-3 with TRBJ2-2; 7 bases are a match to TRBD1. Losses at the gene ends were 11 bases for V and 1 base for J; bases not matched to a gene: 4. The CDR3 sequence is 13 residues long. In germline, CDR1 is ENHRY, CDR2 SYGVKD. CDR3 DNA: TGTGCCGTAGGACAGGAGAACACCGGGGAGCTGTTTTTT. The encoded protein is CAVGQENTGELFF.

This clone was seen a few times. The chain uses TRBV5-5 and TRBJ2-1, with 10 bases lining up with TRBD1. V gave up 1 base and J gave up 5 bases; unmatched junction bases: 9. The CDR3 runs 17 residues. The germline V gene has CDR1 SGHKS and CDR2 YYEKEE (reference sequence). CDR3 coding DNA: TGTGCCAGCAGCTTGCAGAGGGACAGGGGACCCGACAATGAGCAGTTCTTC. It codes for CASSLQRDRGPDNEQFF.

The gene calls are TRBV5-6 and TRBJ1-1; possible D gene TRBD1, 5 bases. The CDR3 is made up of 16 amino acids. Trimming left V 1 base short and J 5 bases short, with 18 bases between. The germline V gene encodes CDR1 SGHDT and CDR2 YYEEEE. The CDR3 region is CASSLYESDTTTEAFF. The CDR3, as DNA: TGTGCCAGCAGCTTGTATGAGTCGGACACAACAACTGAAGCTTTCTTT.

Turning to this clone: The same CDR3 can be traced to other DNA sequences in this sample. The V and J genes are TRBV7-9 and TRBJ1-1; tentative D call: TRBD1 (6 bases). CDR1 is SEHNR and CDR2 is FQNEAQ in the germline V gene (reference sequence). The CDR3 covers 14 residues. The germline V and J ends were trimmed by 5 bases and 2 bases, with 12 bases remaining between them. This CDR3 is CASSPRTDNTEAFF. The DNA for the CDR3 is TGTGCCAGCAGCCCCCGGACAGATAACACTGAAGCTTTCTTT. The full variable domain, with the rest looked up from reference TRBV7-9 and TRBJ1-1, is DTGVSQNPRHKITKRGQNVTFRCDPISEHNRLYWYRQTLGQGPEFLTYFQNEAQLEKSRLLSDRFSAERPKGSFSTLEIQRTEQGDSAMYLCASSPRTDNTEAFFGQGTRLTVV.

V is TRBV6-5 and J is TRBJ1-4; D gene unclear. Trimming removed 0 bases at V and 4 bases at J, with 9 bases between. Germline CDR1 reads MNHEY; CDR2 reads SVGAGI. CDR3 size: 15 residues. In DNA form, the CDR3 reads TGTGCCAGCAGTTACTCGCGCCGTATTAATGAAAAACTGTTTTTT. Translating it yields CASSYSRRINEKLFF.

V and J are TRBV4-1 and TRBJ2-3; 15 bases line up with TRBD2. J was trimmed by 3 bases and V by 4 bases; bases with no gene match: 5. Germline V CDR1 and CDR2: MGHRA, YSYEKL. The CDR3 has 17 amino acids. CDR3: CASSRTSGGARTDTQYF. The CDR3 DNA reads TGCGCCAGCAGCCGGACTAGCGGGGGGGCGAGGACAGATACGCAGTATTTT.

The genes are TRBV7-9 and TRBJ2-3, with 7 nucleotides matching TRBD2. V dropped 2 bases and J dropped 5; count of bases not matched to a gene: 7. Germline V gene lookup returns CDR1 SEHNR and CDR2 FQNEAQ (reference sequence). CDR3 size: 15 residues. In DNA form, the CDR3 reads TGTGCCAGCAGCTTATTCCGACTAGCCGGAGATACGCAGTATTTT. Its translation: CASSLFRLAGDTQYF.

As to this clone: The junction and the germline gene differ at one end; a read error may be behind it. The chain is built from TRBV7-7 and TRBJ1-1, with no clear D. The CDR3 covers 13 residues. Germline values: CDR1 SSHAT, CDR2 FNYEAQ (reference sequence). The CDR3 DNA sequence: TGTGCTAGCAGCTTACGGGAGAACACTGAAGCTTTCTTT. This codes for CASSLRENTEAFF.

The chain is built from TRBV7-9 and TRBJ2-2; 12 positions match TRBD1. Germline V lookup: CDR1 SEHNR, CDR2 FQNEAQ (reference sequence). There are 19 residues in the CDR3. V dropped 4 bases and J dropped 4; count of bases not matched to a gene: 13. CDR3 loop: CASSSAGTGGAGSTGELFF. The CDR3 bases are TGTGCCAGCAGCTCCGCCGGGACAGGGGGCGCAGGAAGCACCGGGGAGCTGTTTTTT.

The genes are TRBV9 and TRBJ2-2, with TRBD2 as a possible D gene (6 bases). CDR1 SGDLS and CDR2 YYNGEE come from the germline V gene. The V gene lost 7 bases and the J gene lost 0 bases, with 13 bases spanning the gap. This CDR3 spans 15 amino acids. CDR3 in DNA: TGTGCCAGCGGCGGGGTAACAGCGAACACCGGGGAGCTGTTTTTT. It codes for CASGGVTANTGELFF.

The chain has TRBV9 and TRBJ2-2; 7 bases are shared with TRBD1. Germline V gene data show CDR1 as SGDLS and CDR2 as YYNGEE. There are 15 residues in the CDR3. Trimming at V came to 3 bases and at J to 2 bases, leaving 4 bases not matched to a gene. In DNA, the CDR3 is TGTGCCAGCAGCGACGGGACAGTAAACACCGGGGAGCTGTTTTTT. It specifies CASSDGTVNTGELFF.

The rearrangement links TRBV19 to TRBJ1-6; 7 nucleotides align to TRBD1. V lost 5 bases, J lost 7 bases, and 8 bases stayed unmatched. The CDR3 covers 15 residues. CDR1 and CDR2 from the germline V gene are LNHDA and SQIVND (reference sequence). The CDR3 nucleotides read TGTGCCAGTAGTCGGAACCGGGACAGCAATTCACCCCTCCACTTT. It is translated as CASSRNRDSNSPLHF.

V usage is TRBV18 and J usage is TRBJ2-2, with a tentative D call TRBD1 (6 bases). The CDR3 contains 13 residues. V lost 1 base and J lost 6, with 6 bases in between. Germline CDR1 reads KGHSH; CDR2 reads LQKENI. The CDR3 nucleotides are TGTGCCAGCTCACCACAGGGGGCCGGGGAGCTGTTTTTT. As protein: CASSPQGAGELFF.

The sample holds one count of this clone. V usage is TRBV5-1 and J usage is TRBJ2-1, with TRBD2 matching 8 bases. The V gene end was trimmed by 3 bases and the J gene end by 5 bases; junction bases not matched to a gene: 4. Germline V gene lookup returns CDR1 SGHRS and CDR2 YFSETQ. This CDR3 is built from 14 residues. CDR3 residues: CASSSGTRNNEQFF. CDR3 nucleotides: TGCGCCAGCAGCTCCGGGACTAGGAACAATGAGCAGTTCTTC.

V is TRBV28 and J is TRBJ2-3; TRBD1 aligns across 7 bases. Looked up from germline, CDR1 is MDHEN and CDR2 is SYDVKM. Trimming cost V 6 bases and J 2 bases; bases outside gene matches: 14. CDR3 length: 17 amino acids. The CDR3 reads CASRPDRDVKLTDTQYF. CDR3 coding DNA: TGTGCCAGCAGACCCGACAGGGACGTAAAACTCACAGATACGCAGTATTTT.

This clone was found once. CDR3 sequence reads: CASSYPGGTYNEQFF. The CDR3 DNA sequence: TGTGCCAGTAGTTACCCCGGGGGTACCTACAATGAGCAGTTCTTC. This chain links TRBV19 with TRBJ2-1; D might be TRBD2 (6 bases). Looked up from germline, CDR1 is LNHDA and CDR2 is SQIVND (reference sequence). CDR3 length equals 15 residues. Trimming cost V 5 bases and J 2 bases, with 13 bases left between them.

The rearrangement joins TRBV18 to TRBJ1-5; D unresolved. Germline lookup yields CDR1 KGHSH and CDR2 LQKENI. CDR3 length: 14 residues. The V end was cut by 3 bases, the J end by 7 bases, with 13 bases between. The CDR3 coding sequence is TGTGCCAGCTCACCCCGGGAAAGTCAGCAGCCCCAGCATTTT. Translation: CASSPRESQQPQHF. Using reference TRBV18 and TRBJ1-5 for the parts outside the CDR3, the full variable domain is NAGVMQNPRHLVRRRGQEARLRCSPMKGHSHVYWYRQLPEEGLKFMVYLQKENIIDESGMPKERFSAEFPKEGPSILRIQQVVRGDSAAYFCASSPRESQQPQHFGDGTRLSIL.

This chain uses TRBV7-8 with TRBJ2-2; the D is unclear. The CDR3 consists of 16 residues. The V gene's germline CDR1 is SGHVS and CDR2 FQNEAQ. The ends were cut back, 5 bases at V and 6 bases at J, with 19 bases in the middle. DNA for the CDR3: TGTGCCAGCAGCCTCCAACCTCCTTTTGAGGCCGGGGAGCTGTTTTTT. This translates into CASSLQPPFEAGELFF. Based on the CDR3 plus reference TRBV7-8 and TRBJ2-2, the full variable domain is GAGVSQSPRYKVAKRGQDVALRCDPISGHVSLFWYQQALGQGPEFLTYFQNEAQLDKSGLPSDRFFAERPEGSVSTLKIQRTQQEDSAVYLCASSLQPPFEAGELFFGEGSRLTVL.